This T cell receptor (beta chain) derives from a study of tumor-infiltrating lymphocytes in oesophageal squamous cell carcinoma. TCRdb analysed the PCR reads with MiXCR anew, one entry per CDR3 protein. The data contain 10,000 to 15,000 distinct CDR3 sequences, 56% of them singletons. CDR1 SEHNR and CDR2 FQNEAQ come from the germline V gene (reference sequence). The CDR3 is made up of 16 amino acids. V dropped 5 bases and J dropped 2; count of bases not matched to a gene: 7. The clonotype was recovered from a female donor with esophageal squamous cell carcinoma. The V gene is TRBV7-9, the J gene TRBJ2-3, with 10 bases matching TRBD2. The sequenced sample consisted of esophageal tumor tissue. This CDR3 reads CASSPASGSITDTQYF. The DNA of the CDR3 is TGTGCCAGCAGCCCAGCTAGCGGGAGTATCACAGATACGCAGTATTTT.